This T cell receptor (beta chain) was identified in a study of T cell responses to AZD1222 COVID-19 vaccine. Study-level points and caveats: Repertoires in all cases were sampled only once the peak T cell response had passed. Spike-specific TCR breadth and depth went up after people got two AZD1222 doses. Spike-wide vaccine-associated CD4 TCRs dominated at 160-218 and 743-854. The study reported that nearly half of spike-specific TCRs target unmutated variant regions.

For this clone: Its specificity is unknown.

CDR1 and CDR2 from the germline V gene are LGHDT and YNNKEL (reference sequence). Deletions cut 0 bases from V and 6 bases from J, with 17 bases between. The CDR3 contains 16 residues. Clones were read by immunoSEQ multiplex PCR, and TCRdb kept only the in-frame ones, dropping some. The sample carries 150,000 to 180,000 clones, 86% recorded once. This receptor was obtained from an adult in good health. Sequenced here: peripheral blood, sampled on day 0 of MenACWY control vaccination. This chain links TRBV3-1 (or the pseudogene TRBV3-2) with TRBJ2-5, with D tentatively TRBD2 (5 bases). CDR3 sequence reads: CASSQDMGERGQTQYF. In nucleotides, the CDR3 is TGTGCCAGCAGCCAAGATATGGGTGAACGCGGGCAGACCCAGTACTTC.